The 8 T cell receptor beta chains given below trace back to one sample, sequenced in a study of cytomegalovirus exposure and HLA in healthy donors. In the PCR, 60 Vbeta and 13 Jbeta primers were used. Generated by immunoSEQ multiplex PCR, the TCRdb table keeps only in-frame clones and is missing some. This table holds approximately 150,000 clones, around three quarters found once. Sequenced sample: PBMCs. The receptor set was obtained from a woman younger than 45 in good health and CMV-seronegative.

The chain carries TRBV6-1 and TRBJ2-1; 7 bases map to TRBD1. Trimming took 3 bases from V and 7 from J; bases not matched to a gene: 12. Germline CDR1 MNHNS, CDR2 SASEGT. The CDR3 extends over 16 amino acids. DNA of the CDR3: TGTGCCAGCAGTGAGCATCCAGGGGGTTTGAGGAATGAGCAGTTCTTC. As protein: CASSEHPGGLRNEQFF.

This chain joins TRBV5-1 and TRBJ1-5; a possible D gene is TRBD1 (6 bases). V lost 4 bases and J 5 bases, leaving 13 bases between the germline ends. Germline lookup yields CDR1 SGHRS and CDR2 YFSETQ. This CDR3 is 14 amino acids long. The CDR3 sequence is CASSPSPGDQPQHF. The CDR3 bases are TGCGCCAGCAGCCCCTCGCCAGGGGATCAGCCCCAGCATTTT.

The chain employs TRBV5-1 and TRBJ2-5, with D perhaps TRBD1 (5 bases). This CDR3 spans 15 amino acids. Germline V gene data show CDR1 as SGHRS and CDR2 as YFSETQ. Trimming removed 4 bases from V and 1 base from J, with 14 bases in between. In DNA form, the CDR3 reads TGCGCCAGCAGCCCCTTGGGGCCACTCCAAGAGACCCAGTACTTC. This gives the protein CASSPLGPLQETQYF.

Only a few counts were recorded for this clone. V gene TRBV6-5 combines with J gene TRBJ1-1, with TRBD1 matching over 9 bases. CDR1 and CDR2 from the germline V gene are MNHEY and SVGAGI. V was clipped by 0 bases and J by 6 bases; unmatched bases: 2. The CDR3 sequence is 14 residues long. The CDR3 nucleotides are TGTGCCAGCAGTTACTCGACAGGGGGAGCTGAAGCTTTCTTT. Its protein product is CASSYSTGGAEAFF.

This clone was counted only a few times. This chain links TRBV7-9 with TRBJ2-1; D not certain. Per germline, CDR1 SEHNR and CDR2 FQNEAQ (reference sequence). CDR3 length: 14 residues. V shed 1 base and J shed 7 bases, with 11 bases lying between them. CDR3 nucleotides: TGTGCCAGCAGCTTAGTAACAGTAGTAAATGAGCAGTTCTTC. This gives the protein CASSLVTVVNEQFF.

The chain is built from TRBV6-5 and TRBJ2-1; 11 bases match TRBD1. This CDR3 has 15 amino acids. Losses at the gene ends were 5 bases for V and 3 bases for J; bases not matched to a gene: 3. Germline V gives CDR1 MNHEY, CDR2 SVGAGI. CDR3 in amino acids: CASSRDRGSYNEQFF. The CDR3 nucleotides read TGTGCCAGCAGTCGGGACAGGGGGAGCTACAATGAGCAGTTCTTC.

The rearrangement links TRBV7-2 to TRBJ2-3; 12 positions match TRBD2. Germline CDR1 reads SGHTA; CDR2 reads FQGNSA. The CDR3 runs 15 residues. V was pared by 7 bases and J by 4 bases, with 6 bases of the junction left unmatched. Here the CDR3 DNA reads TGTGCCAGCACCCTAGCGGGAGGGCCACCAGATACGCAGTATTTT. As protein: CASTLAGGPPDTQYF.

The rearrangement joins TRBV7-3 to TRBJ2-5; 7 positions match TRBD1. Germline-derived CDR1 and CDR2 are SGHTA and FQGTGA. V lost 1 base, J lost 3 bases, and 5 bases stayed unmatched. The CDR3 runs 15 residues. Here the CDR3 DNA reads TGTGCCAGCAGCTTAATGCCCGGGACAGAAGAGACCCAGTACTTC. Residues: CASSLMPGTEETQYF. The complete variable domain, with remaining parts taken from reference TRBV7-3 and TRBJ2-5, reads GAGVSQTPSNKVTEKGKYVELRCDPISGHTALYWYRQSLGQGPEFLIYFQGTGAADDSGLPNDRFFAVRPEGSVSTLKIQRTERGDSAVYLCASSLMPGTEETQYFGPGTRLLVL.